The rows below give T cell receptor beta chains drawn from one sample of a study of blood T cell repertoires in COVID-19. Here immunoSEQ multiplex PCR was the method, and the copy in TCRdb shows in-frame clones only, minus some. The sample lists more than 250,000 clones; over 75% were seen once. Material: PBMCs or T cells enriched from blood (not recorded which). The receptor source for this set is a woman aged 30 to 39 who had recovered from COVID-19. The CDR3 runs from the conserved cysteine through the conserved F or W. A D gene is named only where the DNA matches it firmly. Size is omitted from some rows. Given values are once, few, many or a class for expanded clones.

d_call	v_call	clone_size	j_call	cdr3_aa	cdr3_nt
TRBD2	TRBV20-1	-	TRBJ2-5	CSGGSAETQYF	TGCAGCGGGGGGTCAGCCGAGACCCAGTACTTC
-	TRBV7-6	-	TRBJ2-7	CASSPLGGVYSYEQYF	TGTGCCAGCAGCCCCCTAGGCGGGGTATACTCCTACGAGCAGTACTTC
-	TRBV12-5	-	TRBJ2-3	CASGFRQHTDTQYF	TGTGCTAGTGGTTTCCGACAGCACACAGATACGCAGTATTTT
-	TRBV18	-	TRBJ2-2	CASSPSRNANTGELFF	TGTGCCAGCTCCCCGAGCAGGAATGCGAACACCGGGGAGCTGTTTTTT
TRBD2	TRBV11-2	once	TRBJ2-7	CASSSYTSGRNYEQYF	TGTGCCAGCAGTTCATATACTAGCGGGCGCAACTACGAGCAGTACTTC
TRBD2	TRBV4-1	-	TRBJ2-1	CASSQGGLAAYNEQFF	TGCGCCAGCAGCCAAGGGGGACTAGCGGCGTACAATGAGCAGTTCTTC
TRBD1	TRBV5-6	-	TRBJ1-3	CASTSRQGFGNTIYF	TGTGCCAGCACTTCTAGACAGGGTTTTGGAAACACCATATATTTT
TRBD1	TRBV29-1	-	TRBJ1-2	CSVVGFRQGWSNYGYTF	TGCAGCGTTGTGGGGTTCCGACAGGGGTGGTCGAACTATGGCTACACCTTC
-	TRBV6-5	-	TRBJ1-2	CASSYSGQYTF	TGTGCCAGCAGTTACTCCGGACAGTACACCTTC
-	TRBV4-2	once	TRBJ2-7	CASSQLDPGLGEQYF	TGTGCCAGCAGCCAATTAGACCCAGGGCTAGGCGAGCAGTACTTC
TRBD2	TRBV15	-	TRBJ2-2	CATSRDLTSGFTGELFF	TGTGCCACCAGCAGAGATCTGACTAGCGGGTTCACCGGGGAGCTGTTTTTT
TRBD1	TRBV12-3/TRBV12-4	-	TRBJ1-2	CASSPLRGDGYTF	TGTGCCAGCAGTCCTCTCAGGGGGGACGGCTACACCTTC
-	TRBV6-5	-	TRBJ2-1	CASSYYLASDEQFF	TGTGCCAGCAGTTACTACCTAGCGAGTGATGAGCAGTTCTTC
-	TRBV19	-	TRBJ1-1	CASSSSTGLSHMNTEAFF	TGTGCCAGTAGTTCCTCGACAGGACTTTCCCACATGAACACTGAAGCTTTCTTT
TRBD1	TRBV27	-	TRBJ1-1	CASGTGVWTEAFF	TGTGCCAGCGGTACAGGGGTTTGGACTGAAGCTTTCTTT
-	TRBV9	-	TRBJ1-1	CASSVVSGMNTEAFF	TGTGCCAGCAGCGTAGTCTCAGGGATGAACACTGAAGCTTTCTTT
TRBD2	TRBV13	-	TRBJ2-7	CASSPQRGPYEQYF	TGTGCCAGCAGCCCGCAGCGGGGGCCCTACGAGCAGTACTTC
-	TRBV4-3	few	TRBJ1-1	CASSQDRGTHNTEAFF	TGCGCCAGCAGCCAAGACCGGGGTACCCACAACACTGAAGCTTTCTTT
-	TRBV4-3	-	TRBJ1-6	CASSQEKQDYNSPLHF	TGCGCCAGCAGCCAAGAAAAACAGGACTATAATTCACCCCTCCACTTT
-	TRBV7-8	-	TRBJ2-1	CASSPGAGAYNEQFF	TGTGCCAGCAGCCCAGGGGCGGGGGCTTACAATGAGCAGTTCTTC
TRBD2	TRBV19	-	TRBJ2-1	CASSIATSGGLSSYNEQFF	TGTGCCAGTAGTATCGCGACTAGCGGGGGGCTGAGCTCCTACAATGAGCAGTTCTTC
-	TRBV3-1/TRBV3-2	-	TRBJ1-6	CASSQPGNNSPLHF	TGTGCCAGCAGCCAACCAGGGAATAATTCACCCCTCCACTTT